Presented here are 13 T cell receptor beta chains from one specimen sequenced in a study of blood T cell repertoires in COVID-19. Assay used: immunoSEQ multiplex PCR; TCRdb lists only in-frame clones, some missing. The sample holds about 230,000 clones, 65% to 90% seen once. Specimen: peripheral blood. Receptors originate from a woman in her fifties or sixties with acute or convalescent COVID-19.

The chain is built from TRBV14 and TRBJ1-4, with D possibly matching TRBD1 (5 bases). Per germline, CDR1 SGHDN and CDR2 FVKESK. The CDR3 is made up of 12 amino acids. Trimming stripped 3 bases from V and 10 bases from J, with 9 bases between. The CDR3 sequence: CASSHPGGKLFF. The CDR3, as DNA: TGTGCCAGCAGCCATCCGGGGGGAAAACTGTTTTTT.

This clone was found once. CDR3 protein: CASSPPTGGGNTEAFF. For the CDR3, the DNA is TGTGCCAGCTCACCACCCACAGGGGGAGGTAACACTGAAGCTTTCTTT. The V gene is TRBV18, the J gene TRBJ1-1; 8 bases are shared with TRBD1. V shed 0 bases and J 2 bases; nucleotides not matched to a gene: 5. This CDR3 contains 16 residues. From germline, CDR1 is KGHSH and CDR2 LQKENI.

The chain carries TRBV4-1 and TRBJ1-5, with 7 positions matching TRBD1. Germline CDR1 and CDR2: MGHRA and YSYEKL. This CDR3 spans 15 amino acids. V was clipped by 1 base and J by 6 bases; unmatched bases: 6. This CDR3 is CASSQVGTETQPQHF. DNA for the CDR3: TGCGCCAGCAGCCAAGTTGGGACAGAGACTCAGCCCCAGCATTTT.

The genes are TRBV20-1 and TRBJ2-1, with 12 bases matching TRBD2. The ends lost 3 bases at V and 5 bases at J; junction bases unmatched: 17. There are 19 residues in the CDR3. The germline V gene has CDR1 DFQATT and CDR2 SNEGSKA (reference sequence). The CDR3 is CSASETLALAGGPNNEQFF. The DNA for the CDR3 is TGCAGTGCTAGTGAAACGCTAGCCCTAGCGGGGGGGCCAAACAATGAGCAGTTCTTC.

The rearrangement links TRBV4-3 to TRBJ1-1; 12 positions agree with TRBD1. The germline CDR1 and CDR2 sequences are LGHNA and YSLEER. This CDR3 contains 15 residues. The V gene end was trimmed by 1 base and the J gene end by 9 bases; junction bases not matched to a gene: 6. CDR3 DNA sequence: TGCGCCAGCAGCCAAGTAACCGGGACAGGGGGCAAAGCTTTCTTT. Translation gives CASSQVTGTGGKAFF.

V usage is TRBV6-2 or TRBV6-3 and J usage is TRBJ1-1, with 7 bases identical to TRBD1. The CDR3 contains 14 residues. Germline V CDR1 and CDR2: MNHEY, SVGEGT. J gave up 1 base and V 2 bases, and 1 base lay outside the gene matches. The CDR3, as DNA: TGTGCCAGCAGTTACGGGACAGCGAACACTGAAGCTTTCTTT. Its translation is CASSYGTANTEAFF.

This chain links TRBV15 with TRBJ1-1, with D maybe TRBD1 (6 bases). The CDR3 length is 15 residues. V was trimmed by 0 bases and J by 1 base, leaving 9 bases between them. CDR1 LNHNV and CDR2 YYDKDF come from the germline V gene (reference sequence). CDR3 sequence: CATSREGGPNTEAFF. The CDR3 DNA is TGTGCCACCAGCAGAGAAGGGGGACCGAACACTGAAGCTTTCTTT.

The rearrangement uses TRBV30 and TRBJ2-1; TRBD2 is a possible D gene (6 bases). Deletions cut 3 bases from V and 5 bases from J, with 14 bases between. From germline, CDR1 is GTSNPN and CDR2 SVGIG (reference sequence). The CDR3 totals 14 residues. CDR3 sequence: CAWSGLTDDNEQFF. The CDR3 DNA sequence: TGTGCCTGGAGCGGACTAACCGACGACAATGAGCAGTTCTTC.

The V gene is TRBV3-1 (or the pseudogene TRBV3-2), the J gene TRBJ2-7, with a weak D call TRBD1 (6 bases). Germline CDR1 and CDR2: LGHDT and YNNKEL (reference sequence). The CDR3 is 15 amino acids. V was clipped by 3 bases and J by 9 bases, with 21 bases between them. The CDR3 DNA sequence: TGTGCCAGCAGCCATAGGACAGAACGCATCCCTGGGCAGTACTTC. Translating gives CASSHRTERIPGQYF.

The chain combines TRBV2 with TRBJ1-5, with D tentatively TRBD1 (5 bases). With 6 bases removed from V and 3 bases from J, the gap between germline ends came to 9 bases. Germline V CDR1 and CDR2: SNHLY, FYNNEI. The CDR3 is made up of 13 amino acids. The CDR3 loop reads CASRAGPNQPQHF. Here the CDR3 DNA reads TGTGCCAGCAGGGCGGGACCCAATCAGCCCCAGCATTTT.

The rearrangement uses TRBV5-4 and TRBJ2-3; D is ambiguous. V dropped 0 bases and J dropped 5 bases, with 10 bases sitting between them. CDR3 length: 14 amino acids. Germline assignment: CDR1 SGHNT and CDR2 YYREEE (reference sequence). CDR3 in DNA: TGTGCCAGCAGCTTGGGGCTAGAAGTAGATACGCAGTATTTT. Its translation is CASSLGLEVDTQYF.

The V call is TRBV19, the J call TRBJ2-1; 12 positions match TRBD2. The CDR3 sequence is 15 residues long. From germline, CDR1 is LNHDA and CDR2 SQIVND (reference sequence). After removal of 7 bases from V and 10 bases from J, the junction contained 11 bases not matched to a gene. The CDR3 DNA reads TGTGCCAGTACCATACCGACTAGCGGGAGATCGGAGCAGTTCTTC. The encoded protein is CASTIPTSGRSEQFF.

The CDR3 region is CASRSTGGDYGYTF. CDR3 DNA: TGTGCCAGCAGATCGACAGGGGGGGACTATGGCTACACCTTC. V and J are TRBV6-5 and TRBJ1-2, with 9 bases matching TRBD1. The germline gives CDR1 MNHEY, CDR2 SVGAGI. With 6 bases clipped from V and 3 bases from J, the junction kept 5 bases outside the gene matches. The CDR3 extends over 14 amino acids.